This paragraph reports one TCR beta chain. Its target is not known. These data come from a study of shared clonotypes between healthy human individuals. Study-wide context: For every donor, three CD4 naive, three CD4 memory, two CD8 naive and one CD8 memory plates were used.

J lost 4 bases, V lost 4 bases, and 9 bases had no gene match. Germline V CDR1 and CDR2: MNHNS, SASEGT. This CDR3 is built from 15 residues. Study-wide results and caveats: Depth of sequencing was expected to influence donor clonotype sharing.

The assay was immunoSEQ multiplex PCR, and TCRdb's table has in-frame clones only and misses some. This sample has approximately 650,000 clones, with about 95% found just once. The naive CD8 population came from CD45RO-negative cells selected for CCR7, without terminally differentiated effector memory CD45RA+ cells. The sequence was obtained from a woman under 40 in good health. Sample: naive CD8+ T cells sorted from blood. V and J are TRBV6-1 and TRBJ2-5, with 7 bases lining up with TRBD2. The CDR3 spells CASSGRAGISETQYF. The CDR3 coding sequence is TGTGCCAGCAGTGGCCGAGCGGGAATTTCAGAGACCCAGTACTTC.